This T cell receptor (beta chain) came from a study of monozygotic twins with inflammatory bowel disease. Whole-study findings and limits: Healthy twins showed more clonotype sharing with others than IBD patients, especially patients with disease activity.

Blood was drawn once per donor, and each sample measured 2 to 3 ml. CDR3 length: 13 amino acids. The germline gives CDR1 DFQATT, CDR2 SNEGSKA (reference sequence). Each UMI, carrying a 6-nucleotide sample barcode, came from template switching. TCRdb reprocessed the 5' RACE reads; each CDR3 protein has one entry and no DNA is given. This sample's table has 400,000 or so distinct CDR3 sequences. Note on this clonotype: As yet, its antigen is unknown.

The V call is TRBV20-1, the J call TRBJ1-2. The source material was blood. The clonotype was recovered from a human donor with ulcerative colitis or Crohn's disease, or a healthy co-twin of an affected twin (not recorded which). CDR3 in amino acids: CSARDLEVGGYTF.